This T cell receptor (beta chain) was captured in a study of blood T cell repertoires in COVID-19. Whole-study context: T cells, B-cell-depleted T cells, or PBMCs supplied cDNA or gDNA.

In the original processing: Cell counts per sample came from amplifying reference gene primers. Sequenced by immunoSEQ multiplex PCR; TCRdb stores in-frame clones only, minus some. The V and J calls and clone size were taken over from that table, and D and trimming were inferred from the DNA. The sample holds approximately 170,000 clones; roughly 85% are singletons and the top ten take over 9.5%. With 7 bases removed from V and 3 bases from J, the gap between germline ends came to 10 bases. The CDR3 has 13 residues. The TCR originated in an elderly woman with active or convalescent COVID-19. The sample comprised peripheral blood. The chain combines TRBV12-3 or TRBV12-4 with TRBJ1-3, with D possibly TRBD1 on 6 matching bases. The DNA for the CDR3 is TGTGCCAGCAACCAACAGGGTGGAAACACCATATATTTT. Translating gives CASNQQGGNTIYF.